Below, 9 T cell receptor beta chains from the same sample are listed, as sequenced in a study of brain T cells in children with intractable seizures. Sequencing was performed with immunoSEQ multiplex PCR; in TCRdb, only in-frame clones are kept and a portion is missing. In the table there are some 76,000 clones, about 92% of which are singletons. The source material was peripheral blood, sampled at surgery. These receptors were obtained from a boy younger than two with tuberous sclerosis and intractable seizures.

The V gene is TRBV7-2, the J gene TRBJ1-1, with a possible D match to TRBD1 (5 bases). The CDR3 totals 16 residues. V dropped 5 bases and J dropped 5 bases, with 21 bases sitting between them. Looked up from germline, CDR1 is SGHTA and CDR2 is FQGNSA. The DNA of the CDR3 is TGTGCCAGCAGCCCCCGGACCCCCCGGGGCTTGACTGAAGCTTTCTTT. As protein: CASSPRTPRGLTEAFF.

The chain is built from TRBV28 and TRBJ2-7; TRBD1 aligns across 7 bases. The CDR3 length is 13 residues. Germline loops: CDR1 MDHEN, CDR2 SYDVKM. V shed 10 bases, J shed 4 bases, and the junction held 10 bases outside the gene matches. CDR3 coding DNA: TGTGCCACCACGGGACAGAGGAATTACGAGCAGTACTTC. It encodes CATTGQRNYEQYF. Full variable domain (missing parts from reference TRBV28 and TRBJ2-7): DVKVTQSSRYLVKRTGEKVFLECVQDMDHENMFWYRQDPGLGLRLIYFSYDVKMKEKGDIPEGYSVSREKKERFSLILESASTNQTSMYLCATTGQRNYEQYFGPGTRLTVT.

V gene TRBV30 combines with J gene TRBJ1-1; D is uncertain. The CDR3 is made up of 13 amino acids. Trimming took off 3 bases at V and 5 bases at J, with 13 bases between the two ends. Germline V gene sequence: CDR1 GTSNPN, CDR2 SVGIG (reference sequence). The CDR3: CAWRGKVRTEAFF. The CDR3 DNA reads TGTGCCTGGAGAGGAAAGGTGAGAACTGAAGCTTTCTTT.

This chain links TRBV3-1 (or the pseudogene TRBV3-2) with TRBJ2-2, with TRBD2 matching 9 bases. This CDR3 comprises 16 residues. After removal of 0 bases from V and 7 bases from J, the junction contained 6 bases not matched to a gene. The germline V gene encodes CDR1 LGHDT and CDR2 YNNKEL (reference sequence). The chain's CDR3 is CASSQDSLAGNGELFF. The DNA for the CDR3 is TGTGCCAGCAGCCAAGATAGCCTAGCGGGGAACGGGGAGCTGTTTTTT.

This chain joins TRBV11-3 and TRBJ1-2, with D tentatively TRBD1 (6 bases). Trimming took 1 base from V and 5 from J, leaving 11 bases between them. Germline V gene lookup returns CDR1 SGHNT and CDR2 YENEEA. This CDR3 is 14 amino acids long. The CDR3 nucleotides read TGTGCCAGCAGCTTAGTTGGGACACCTTATGGCTACACCTTC. The encoded protein is CASSLVGTPYGYTF.

The chain couples TRBV5-1 to TRBJ1-2, with D unresolved. Germline CDR1 and CDR2: SGHRS and YFSETQ. The CDR3 is 15 residues long. The V end lost 4 bases, the J end lost 4 bases, and 17 bases lay between the germline ends. CDR3 DNA sequence: TGCGCCAGCAGCACTGACCGGGATCGGGGCTATGGCTACACCTTC. Translated, it gives CASSTDRDRGYGYTF.

On this clone: One end of the junction does not line up with germline, which may come from a read error. The rearrangement uses TRBV7-3 and TRBJ1-6; TRBD1 is a possible D gene (5 bases). CDR1 is SGHTA, CDR2 FQGTGA, per germline. This CDR3 has 16 amino acids. CDR3 DNA: TGTGCCAGCAGCTTAGAGGGGCGATCCTCTAATTCACCCCTCCACTTT. Protein: CASSLEGRSSNSPLHF.

The chain has TRBV4-2 and TRBJ2-5, with D possibly TRBD2 on 5 matching bases. Trimming shortened V by 0 bases and J by 4 bases, and 21 bases separated the two germline ends. CDR1 and CDR2 (germline): LGHNA, YNFKEQ. The CDR3 runs to 18 residues. The CDR3 sequence is CASSQDLGRGLMPETQYF. The CDR3 DNA sequence: TGTGCCAGCAGCCAAGATCTGGGCCGCGGACTGATGCCAGAGACCCAGTACTTC.

The chain employs TRBV18 and TRBJ2-7, with 15 bases fitting TRBD2. Germline CDR1 KGHSH, CDR2 LQKENI. The CDR3 spans 17 residues. Germline trimming cut 2 bases from V and 7 bases from J; bases unmatched to any gene: 9. The CDR3 sequence: CASSPGLAGGPRREQYF. Here the CDR3 DNA reads TGTGCCAGCTCACCAGGACTAGCGGGAGGGCCACGGAGAGAGCAGTACTTC.